This TCR beta chain was sequenced in a study of PD-1 blockade in mismatch repair-deficient tumors. Germline V lookup: CDR1 SGHAT, CDR2 FQNNGV. Between the trimmed V and J ends, which lost 5 bases and 2 bases, there was a span of 14 bases. The CDR3 consists of 15 residues. Sequencing was performed with immunoSEQ multiplex PCR; in TCRdb, only in-frame clones are kept and a portion is missing. The sample records more than 20,000 clones, approximately 84% being singletons. The TCR originated in an adult with mismatch repair-deficient cancer. Sequenced material: peripheral blood, taken 2 weeks after starting pembrolizumab. This chain links TRBV11-2 with TRBJ2-3; no definite D call. The CDR3 is CASSPRVPFTDTQYF. In DNA, the CDR3 is TGTGCCAGCAGCCCCCGGGTCCCATTCACAGATACGCAGTATTTT.